The T cell receptor beta chain described here comes from a study of T cells in Graves' hyperthyroidism and ophthalmopathy. Study results and limitations: The model foresaw ophthalmopathy a median approximately 6.3 months prior to onset. Most thyroid clonotypes that were expanded above 0.001 also turned up in blood.

There were TCR beta CDR3 regions amplified from RNA transcripts. Primed by the HTBI set, a first-round RT-PCR was run on the TCR CDR3. TCRdb called the multiplex PCR reads again in MiXCR, with one record for every CDR3 protein. In the table there are roughly 500,000 distinct CDR3 sequences, 40% to 50% of which are singletons. Clinicians diagnosed patients from clinical symptoms, serum thyroxine and TRAb, thyroid ultrasound and orbital computed tomography. V shed 6 bases and J 1 base; nucleotides not matched to a gene: 3. The CDR3 totals 14 residues. Germline assignment: CDR1 LNHDA and CDR2 SQIVND (reference sequence). Comment on this clonotype: Its target is not known.

The genes are TRBV19 and TRBJ1-5; 7 nucleotides agree with TRBD1. The sequencing input was peripheral blood or thyroid tissue (not recorded which). The clonotype comes from an adult woman with Graves' disease, either hyperthyroidism or ophthalmopathy (not recorded which). The CDR3 is CASRTGLSNQPQHF. As DNA, the CDR3 is TGTGCCAGTAGGACAGGGTTGAGCAATCAGCCCCAGCATTTT.